This T cell receptor (beta chain) is from a study of response to subunit inactivated influenza vaccine. Study-wide results and limits: Only a handful of new T cells, the authors suggested, are recruited with each seasonal influenza vaccination.

Deletions cut 6 bases from V and 1 base from J, with 9 bases between. Germline V gene sequence: CDR1 DFQATT, CDR2 SNEGSKA (reference sequence). This CDR3 spans 13 amino acids. This clonotype was found many times. Its target is unknown. TCRdb redid the calling of the RT-PCR reads with MiXCR, one entry per CDR3 protein. The table records almost 600,000 distinct CDR3 sequences, about 15% of them present only once. The starting material was PBMCs from blood, obtained about 11 days after vaccination. V is TRBV20-1 and J is TRBJ2-2; TRBD1 is a possible D gene (6 bases). This clonotype was obtained from a man aged 50 or older who received an inactivated influenza vaccine. This CDR3 is CSAGTMNTGELFF. The CDR3 DNA reads as TGCAGTGCCGGGACAATGAACACCGGGGAGCTGTTTTTT.